A single sample is the source of the 19 T cell receptor beta chains below, sequenced in a study of STAT5B mutations in CD4+ large granular lymphocyte leukemia. The protocol was immunoSEQ multiplex PCR, while the TCRdb copy is restricted to in-frame clones and leaves out a portion. Here the sample spans about 23,000 clones, roughly 82% being singletons. Sequences were obtained from CD4+ T cells from blood buffy coats. These receptors were collected from a human donor in good health.

The chain recombines TRBV5-1 with TRBJ2-3; weak D call: TRBD2 (6 bases). The length of the CDR3 is 15 residues. CDR1 and CDR2 from the germline V gene are SGHRS and YFSETQ. Trimming took 5 bases from V and 0 from J, leaving 13 bases between them. CDR3 sequence: CASRLAPGSTDTQYF. The CDR3 nucleotides read TGCGCCAGCAGACTAGCCCCGGGTAGCACAGATACGCAGTATTTT.

Here the CDR3 DNA reads TGCGCCAGCAGGGCAGGGGAAGGCAATCAGCCCCAGCATTTT. Protein: CASRAGEGNQPQHF. The gene calls are TRBV5-1 and TRBJ1-5, with a weak D call TRBD1 (6 bases). Germline values: CDR1 SGHRS, CDR2 YFSETQ. CDR3 size: 14 residues. V was trimmed by 5 bases and J by 2 bases, leaving 11 bases between them.

Worth noting for this clone: Germline and junction disagree at one end, which may indicate a read error. This chain connects TRBV15 to TRBJ1-2, with 11 bases identical to TRBD1. This CDR3 region has 14 residues. Germline CDR1 is LNHNV and CDR2 is YYDKDF (reference sequence). The CDR3 region has the DNA TGTGCCACCAGCAGAGATTGGGGACAGGGGGTAAAGGCCTTC. It codes for CATSRDWGQGVKAF.

V is TRBV9 and J is TRBJ2-7, with 10 bases matching TRBD2. Trimming removed 0 bases from V and 2 bases from J; junction bases left unmatched: 2. Germline CDR1 is SGDLS and CDR2 is YYNGEE. The CDR3 has 15 residues. The DNA for the CDR3 is TGTGCCAGCAGCGTAGGGACTAGCGGTACCTACGAGCAGTACTTC. Translating gives CASSVGTSGTYEQYF.

This chain connects TRBV4-2 to TRBJ2-5, with TRBD2 matching over 8 bases. The J call is doubtful: the DNA matches TRBJ2-7 better. The CDR3 runs 15 residues. The germline gives CDR1 LGHNA, CDR2 YNFKEQ. CDR3 nucleotides: TGTGCCAGCAGCCAAGAGATCGCGGGGGGCTACGAGCAGTACTTC. Its translation: CASSQEIAGGYEQYF.

This clone was seen a few times. The rearrangement uses TRBV4-2 and TRBJ1-2; the match to TRBD1 covers 8 bases. CDR1 is LGHNA and CDR2 is YNFKEQ in the germline V gene. The CDR3 contains 16 residues. V lost 0 bases, J lost 2 bases, and 5 bases stayed unmatched. CDR3: CASSQDTGQGNYGYTF. The CDR3 DNA reads TGTGCCAGCAGCCAAGATACAGGACAGGGAAACTATGGCTACACCTTC.

The genes are TRBV11-2 and TRBJ2-1; 9 bases match TRBD1. The CDR3 contains 14 residues. V lost 5 bases to trimming and J lost 7 bases; unmatched junction nucleotides: 6. CDR1 and CDR2 from the germline V gene are SGHAT and FQNNGV. CDR3 coding DNA: TGTGCCAGCAGCCACGGACAGGGGAGGAATGAGCAGTTCTTC. Its protein product is CASSHGQGRNEQFF.

This chain joins TRBV15 and TRBJ1-4, with D hard to call. From germline, CDR1 is LNHNV and CDR2 YYDKDF (reference sequence). The CDR3 sequence is 15 residues long. The ends were cut back, 0 bases at V and 7 bases at J, with 12 bases in the middle. The CDR3 sequence is CATSRDADVGEKLFF. The DNA of the CDR3 is TGTGCCACCAGCAGAGATGCCGACGTCGGTGAAAAACTGTTTTTT.

This clone was detected a few times. The rearrangement joins TRBV28 to TRBJ1-5; D unclear. Germline V gene sequence: CDR1 MDHEN, CDR2 SYDVKM. CDR3 length: 12 amino acids. Trimming removed 4 bases at V and 7 bases at J, with 8 bases between. The CDR3 is CASSSGSQPQHF. The DNA for the CDR3 is TGTGCCAGCAGTTCTGGGTCCCAGCCCCAGCATTTT.

This sequence joins TRBV5-1 and TRBJ2-2, with 9 bases aligning to TRBD2. The CDR3 contains 16 residues. Germline trimming cut 4 bases from V and 5 bases from J; bases unmatched to any gene: 9. Germline lookup yields CDR1 SGHRS and CDR2 YFSETQ. CDR3 loop: CASSIGTSRRTGELFF. In nucleotides, the CDR3 is TGCGCCAGCAGCATAGGGACTAGCAGAAGGACCGGGGAGCTGTTTTTT.

This clone occurred once. This chain connects TRBV30 to TRBJ2-5; 8 bases match TRBD2. Germline assignment: CDR1 GTSNPN and CDR2 SVGIG (reference sequence). This CDR3 spans 13 amino acids. Trimming cost V 0 bases and J 4 bases; bases outside gene matches: 1. The CDR3 is CAWSVGRGETQYF. Written as DNA, the CDR3 is TGTGCCTGGAGTGTCGGGAGGGGAGAGACCCAGTACTTC.

This clone appeared once. The chain links TRBV18 to TRBJ2-2; 14 nucleotides agree with TRBD2. Germline CDR1 KGHSH, CDR2 LQKENI. There are 18 residues in the CDR3. The V segment lost 5 bases and the J segment 4 bases; nucleotides outside the gene matches: 9. CDR3 sequence reads: CASSAPGLAGVGTGELFF. The CDR3 DNA is TGTGCCAGCTCAGCTCCGGGACTAGCGGGAGTAGGCACCGGGGAGCTGTTTTTT.

The chain combines TRBV6-5 with TRBJ1-4; D gene unclear. The CDR3 length is 16 residues. V lost 0 bases and J lost 8, with 16 bases in between. Per the germline V gene, CDR1 is MNHEY and CDR2 is SVGAGI. The CDR3 is CASSYSIRKNGEKLFF. Written as DNA, the CDR3 is TGTGCCAGCAGTTACTCGATACGAAAGAATGGGGAAAAACTGTTTTTT.

The chain has TRBV28 and TRBJ2-7; 8 nucleotides match TRBD1. This CDR3 has 14 amino acids. CDR1 MDHEN and CDR2 SYDVKM come from the germline V gene. Trimming took 2 bases from V and 0 from J; bases not matched to a gene: 0. The DNA of the CDR3 is TGTGCCAGCAGTTTAACAGGGGGCTCCTACGAGCAGTACTTC. This translates into CASSLTGGSYEQYF.

This clone was picked up a small number of times. The J gene is TRBJ2-6, the V gene TRBV9, with TRBD1 identical over 8 bases. This CDR3 is built from 19 residues. The germline V gene has CDR1 SGDLS and CDR2 YYNGEE. V gave up 3 bases and J gave up 1 base; unmatched junction bases: 12. This chain's CDR3 is CASSAEAGTGKSGANVLTF. The DNA for the CDR3 is TGTGCCAGCAGCGCTGAGGCCGGGACAGGAAAATCTGGGGCCAACGTCCTGACTTTC.

The chain recombines TRBV18 with TRBJ2-5; the match to TRBD1 covers 9 bases. Germline V lookup: CDR1 KGHSH, CDR2 LQKENI. V trimming: 3 bases; J trimming: 2 bases; junction bases outside the gene matches: 7. This CDR3 contains 16 residues. For the CDR3, the DNA is TGTGCCAGCTCACCCCTCCCGGGACAGGGTCAAGAGACCCAGTACTTC. It encodes CASSPLPGQGQETQYF.

This clone was detected a few times. V usage is TRBV28 and J usage is TRBJ1-5; 10 bases fit TRBD1. V gave up 6 bases and J gave up 5 bases; unmatched junction bases: 7. The CDR3 length is 15 residues. Germline CDR1 MDHEN, CDR2 SYDVKM. CDR3 sequence (DNA): TGTGCCAGCAGCTCCGGGACAGGGGCCCATCAGCCCCAGCATTTT. Its protein product is CASSSGTGAHQPQHF. The whole variable domain, remainder taken from reference TRBV28 and TRBJ1-5, is DVKVTQSSRYLVKRTGEKVFLECVQDMDHENMFWYRQDPGLGLRLIYFSYDVKMKEKGDIPEGYSVSREKKERFSLILESASTNQTSMYLCASSSGTGAHQPQHFGDGTRLSIL.

This sequence joins TRBV6-5 and TRBJ1-1, with 8 bases matching TRBD1. Germline V gene data show CDR1 as MNHEY and CDR2 as SVGAGI. Germline trimming cut 6 bases from V and 8 bases from J; bases unmatched to any gene: 14. This CDR3 has 15 residues. CDR3 sequence: CASSSGTGSSVEAFF. The DNA for the CDR3 is TGTGCCAGCAGCTCCGGGACAGGTAGTTCGGTGGAAGCTTTCTTT.

The rearrangement joins TRBV5-8 to TRBJ2-5; 9 bases are a match to TRBD1. CDR3 length: 14 amino acids. The junction had 6 bases not matched to a gene; V was cut back by 4 bases and J by 5 bases. Germline lookup yields CDR1 SGHTS and CDR2 YDEGEE. The CDR3 nucleotides read TGTGCCAGCAGCACCGGGACAGGGCACGAGACCCAGTACTTC. It codes for CASSTGTGHETQYF.